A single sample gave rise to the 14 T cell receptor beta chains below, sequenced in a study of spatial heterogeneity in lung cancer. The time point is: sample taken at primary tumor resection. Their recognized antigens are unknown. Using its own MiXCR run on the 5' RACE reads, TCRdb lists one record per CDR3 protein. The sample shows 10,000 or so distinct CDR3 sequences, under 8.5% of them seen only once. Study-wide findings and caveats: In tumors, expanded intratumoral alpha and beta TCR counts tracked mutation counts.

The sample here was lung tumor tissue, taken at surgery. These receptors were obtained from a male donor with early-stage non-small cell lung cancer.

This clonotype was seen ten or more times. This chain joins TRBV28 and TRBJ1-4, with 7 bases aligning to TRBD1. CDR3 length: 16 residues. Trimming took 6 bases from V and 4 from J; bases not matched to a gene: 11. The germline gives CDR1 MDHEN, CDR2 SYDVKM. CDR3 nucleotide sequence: TGTGCCAGCAGCCAGACAATTCAGGGGGATAATGAAAAACTGTTTTTT. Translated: CASSQTIQGDNEKLFF.

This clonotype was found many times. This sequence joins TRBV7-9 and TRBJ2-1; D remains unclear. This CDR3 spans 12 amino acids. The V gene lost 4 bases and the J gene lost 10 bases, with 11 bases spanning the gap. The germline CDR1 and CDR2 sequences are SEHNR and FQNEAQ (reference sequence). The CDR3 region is CASSYLLGEQFF. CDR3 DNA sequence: TGTGCCAGCAGCTACCTGCTCGGGGAGCAGTTCTTC.

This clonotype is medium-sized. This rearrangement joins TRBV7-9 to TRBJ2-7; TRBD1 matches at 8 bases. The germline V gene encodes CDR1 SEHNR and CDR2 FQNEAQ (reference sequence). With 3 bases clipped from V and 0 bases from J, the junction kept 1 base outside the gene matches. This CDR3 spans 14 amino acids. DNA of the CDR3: TGTGCCAGCAGCTTTACAGGGGGCTCCTACGAGCAGTACTTC. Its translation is CASSFTGGSYEQYF.

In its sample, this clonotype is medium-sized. CDR3 residues: CASSSPLSPNEQFF. The CDR3 nucleotides read TGTGCCAGCAGCTCGCCCCTGAGCCCCAATGAGCAGTTCTTC. This chain connects TRBV7-9 to TRBJ2-1; no definite D call. V was clipped by 4 bases and J by 6 bases, with 13 bases between them. The germline V gene encodes CDR1 SEHNR and CDR2 FQNEAQ (reference sequence). The CDR3 has 14 amino acids.

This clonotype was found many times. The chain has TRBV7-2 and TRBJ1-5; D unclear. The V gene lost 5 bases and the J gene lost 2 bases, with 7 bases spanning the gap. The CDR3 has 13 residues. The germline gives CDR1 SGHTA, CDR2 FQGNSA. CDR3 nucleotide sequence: TGTGCCAGCAGCCGGTACGGCAATCAGCCCCAGCATTTT. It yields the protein CASSRYGNQPQHF.

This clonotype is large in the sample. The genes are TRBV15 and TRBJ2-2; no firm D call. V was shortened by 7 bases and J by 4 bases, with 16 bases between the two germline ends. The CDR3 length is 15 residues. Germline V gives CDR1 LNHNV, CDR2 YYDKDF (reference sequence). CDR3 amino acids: CATKPGLLPTGELFF. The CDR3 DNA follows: TGTGCCACCAAACCGGGTCTATTACCCACCGGGGAGCTGTTTTTT.

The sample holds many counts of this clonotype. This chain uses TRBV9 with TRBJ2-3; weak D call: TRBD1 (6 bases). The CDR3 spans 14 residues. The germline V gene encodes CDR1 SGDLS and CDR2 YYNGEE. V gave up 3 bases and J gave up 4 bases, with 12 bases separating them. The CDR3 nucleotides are TGTGCCAGCAGCGCCCTACAGGGTGCAGATACGCAGTATTTT. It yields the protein CASSALQGADTQYF.

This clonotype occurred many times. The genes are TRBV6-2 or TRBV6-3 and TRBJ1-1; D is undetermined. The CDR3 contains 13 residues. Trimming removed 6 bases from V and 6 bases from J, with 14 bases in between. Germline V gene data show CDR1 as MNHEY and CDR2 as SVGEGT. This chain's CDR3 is CASRNTGFAEAFF. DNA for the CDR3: TGTGCCAGCAGAAATACGGGGTTCGCTGAAGCTTTCTTT.

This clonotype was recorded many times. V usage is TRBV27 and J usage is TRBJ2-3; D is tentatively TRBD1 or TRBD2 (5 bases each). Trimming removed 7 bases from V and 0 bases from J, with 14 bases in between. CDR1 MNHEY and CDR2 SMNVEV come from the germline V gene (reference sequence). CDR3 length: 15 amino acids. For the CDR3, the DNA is TGTGCCAGCAAACGATGGGACGGAAGCACAGATACGCAGTATTTT. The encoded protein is CASKRWDGSTDTQYF.

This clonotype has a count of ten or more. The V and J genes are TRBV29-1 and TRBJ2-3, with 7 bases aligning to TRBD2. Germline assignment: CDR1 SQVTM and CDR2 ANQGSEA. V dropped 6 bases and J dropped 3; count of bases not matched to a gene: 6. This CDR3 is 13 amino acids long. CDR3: CSVKAGTTDTQYF. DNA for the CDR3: TGCAGCGTGAAAGCGGGAACAACAGATACGCAGTATTTT.

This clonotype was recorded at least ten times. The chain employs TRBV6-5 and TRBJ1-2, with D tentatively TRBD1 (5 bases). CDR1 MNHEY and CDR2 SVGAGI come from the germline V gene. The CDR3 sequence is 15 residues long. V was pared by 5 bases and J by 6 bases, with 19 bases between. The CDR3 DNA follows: TGTGCCAGCAGTCCTGGGGGATCTCGCTTGGATGGCTACACCTTC. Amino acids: CASSPGGSRLDGYTF.

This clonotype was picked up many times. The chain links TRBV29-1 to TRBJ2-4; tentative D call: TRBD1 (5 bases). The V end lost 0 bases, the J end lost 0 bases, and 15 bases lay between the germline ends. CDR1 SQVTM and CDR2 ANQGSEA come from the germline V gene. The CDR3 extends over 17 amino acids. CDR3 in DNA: TGCAGCGTTGAAGATGCCATCAGGGTTAGAGCCAAAAACATTCAGTACTTC. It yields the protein CSVEDAIRVRAKNIQYF.

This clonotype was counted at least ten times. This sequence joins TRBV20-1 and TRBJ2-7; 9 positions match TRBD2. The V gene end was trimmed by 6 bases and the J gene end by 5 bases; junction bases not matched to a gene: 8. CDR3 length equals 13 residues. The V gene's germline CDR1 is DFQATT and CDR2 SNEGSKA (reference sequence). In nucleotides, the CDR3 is TGCAGTGCCTCCGGGACTAGCCTAAACGAGCAGTACTTC. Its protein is CSASGTSLNEQYF.

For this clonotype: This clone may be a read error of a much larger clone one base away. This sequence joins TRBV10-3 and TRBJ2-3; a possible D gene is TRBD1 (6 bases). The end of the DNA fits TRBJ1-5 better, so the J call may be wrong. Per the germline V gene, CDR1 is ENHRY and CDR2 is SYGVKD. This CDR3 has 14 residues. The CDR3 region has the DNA TGTGCCGTCAGGGGCGCGCTGAGCACAGATACGCAGCATTTT. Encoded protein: CAVRGALSTDTQHF.